This section outlines one TCR beta chain sequence together with its context. Its antigen is still unknown. Base qualities are not at hand, and no much larger clone is one base apart. The data were taken from a study of shared clonotypes between healthy human individuals (dated by TCRdb to 2018 to 2021). Background on the whole study: A few men and two women, aged 18 to 49 years, made up the cohort. Leukapheresis yielded between about 0.9 and 9 billion PBMCs per donor. Per donor, three plates each were used for CD4 naive and CD4 memory, two for CD8 naive, and one for CD8 memory. Different laboratories and diverse techniques were used to prepare libraries and sequence TCR repertoires, to increase sequencing depth and limit assay-specific biases. To estimate repertoire size and how much clonotypes are shared between individuals, the study performed deep sequencing of blood TCR repertoires from about five healthy adults.

Using the deep immunoSEQ assay, multiplex PCR amplified TCR CDR3 regions from genomic DNA. For each cell subset, the extracted genomic DNA was distributed evenly across all wells of several immunoSEQ 96-well plates, and each plate served as one replicate. For sorted subsets, each replicate PCR was loaded with 200 ng genomic DNA, equivalent to about 30,000 T cell genomes. Purified libraries were quantified with a Qubit 3.0 fluorometer, sized on a Bioanalyzer 2100, and re-quantified with the KAPA Library Quantification kit. A separate single-read 150-cycle Illumina NextSeq 550 flow cell was used to sequence each immunoSEQ 96-well plate. Per the authors' processing: Because the immunoSEQ output held only junctional sequences and lacked quality scores, the filtering could not match the filtering applied to full-length reads. To assign V/J genes and CDR3, sequences were annotated against IMGT germline references using PyIR, a Python wrapper for IgBLAST v1.9. Reads with weak V/J assignments (E-value above 1e-6), missing CDR3, stop codons, out-of-frame junctions, or ambiguous translated residues were removed. A V3J clonotype was defined by an identical inferred V gene, J gene, and CDR3 amino acid sequence. To compute the percentage overlap between repertoires, the number of shared unique clonotypes was divided by the size of the smaller repertoire. Three approaches were used to assess repertoire richness: RTK rarefaction, the Chao1 estimator, and Recon v2.1 estimates of unobserved clonotypes. For all TCRbeta clonotypes obtained by the gDNA method from several donors, generation probabilities were computed with OLGA. TCRdb provides this immuneACCESS table in a form limited to in-frame rearrangements. Some clones are lacking; in checked studies, under half of them reflect an unresolved V gene, and why the rest are absent is not known. V and J calls and clone size come straight from that table; D and trimming were deduced from the DNA. Present in this sample are 2,500,000 or so clones, approximately 90% of which were seen just once. Approximately 0.39% of the sample is in the top ten clones.

Paper-wide results and their limitations: Because the study included only a small number of donors, the genetic and exposure-history diversity represented was limited. Naive subsets generally had larger estimated clonotype richness than memory subsets. Sampling was restricted to blood, and TCR repertoires in tissues likely differ from the TCR repertoires found in blood. Sharing across a few donors was observed for around 5% of naive CD4, under 4% of naive CD8, about 2.3% of memory CD4, and less than 0.45% of memory CD8 clonotypes. Incomplete sequencing was indicated by rarefaction of sorted-subset datasets, despite the large sequencing depth. Pairwise subsampling led to the expectation that sequencing depth would affect the degree of clonotype sharing among donors. Higher generation probabilities were observed for clonotypes shared by all four sorted-subset donors than for non-shared clonotypes.

CDR1 and CDR2 are drawn from the germline V gene: MDHEN, SYDVKM. Trimming removed 7 bases from V and 2 bases from J, leaving 17 bases between the germline ends. The CDR3 starts with the cysteine, ends with the phenylalanine, and has 15 residues. Only the CDR3 DNA is retained, 45 bases long and in frame from the first base. Healthy HIV-negative adults with no recently reported acute infections or vaccinations were included as donors. Only Caucasian adults living in Nashville, Tennessee, USA were represented among the donors. CD4+ T cells were enriched through magnetic negative selection, after which naive cells were positively selected on CD45RA and the remaining negative fraction served as the memory subset. Blood was obtained by leukapheresis, after which PBMCs were separated by Ficoll-Histopaque density gradient centrifugation and cryopreserved in liquid nitrogen vapor phase. Analytical flow cytometry was used to check the purity and quantity of each magnetically sorted T cell population. From each sorted fraction, genomic DNA was isolated and quantified by UV absorbance on a Nanodrop 2000c.

Sample: naive CD4+ T cells from PBMCs. The cell subset or site tag for this specimen amounts to: CD45RA+ positively selected. The clonotype comes from a young man in good health. Some clones in this sample may be carry-over from other donors' samples. The chain employs TRBV28 and TRBJ1-2; too little of a D gene remains to name it. The CDR3 corresponds to CASTFTSPANYGYTF. The DNA sequence is TGTGCCAGCACTTTCACTTCCCCGGCGAACTATGGCTACACCTTC.